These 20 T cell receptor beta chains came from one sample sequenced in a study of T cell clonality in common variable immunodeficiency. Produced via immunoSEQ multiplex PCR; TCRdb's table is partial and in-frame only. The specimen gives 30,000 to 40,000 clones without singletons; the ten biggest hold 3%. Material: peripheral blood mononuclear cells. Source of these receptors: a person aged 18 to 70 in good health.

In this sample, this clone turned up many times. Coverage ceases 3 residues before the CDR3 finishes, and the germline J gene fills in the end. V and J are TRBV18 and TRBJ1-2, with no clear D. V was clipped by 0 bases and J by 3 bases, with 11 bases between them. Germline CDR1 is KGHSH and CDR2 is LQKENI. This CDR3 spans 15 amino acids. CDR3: CASSPPLGGDYGYTF. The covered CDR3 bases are TGTGCCAGCTCACCACCTCTCGGCGGCGACTATGGC.

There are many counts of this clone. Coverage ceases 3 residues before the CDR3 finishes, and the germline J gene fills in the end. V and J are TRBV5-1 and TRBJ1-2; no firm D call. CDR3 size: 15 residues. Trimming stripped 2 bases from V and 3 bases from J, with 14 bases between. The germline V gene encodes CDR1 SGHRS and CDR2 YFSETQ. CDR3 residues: CASSLSTWADYGYTF. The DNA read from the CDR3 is TGCGCCAGCAGCTTATCGACCTGGGCAGACTATGGC.

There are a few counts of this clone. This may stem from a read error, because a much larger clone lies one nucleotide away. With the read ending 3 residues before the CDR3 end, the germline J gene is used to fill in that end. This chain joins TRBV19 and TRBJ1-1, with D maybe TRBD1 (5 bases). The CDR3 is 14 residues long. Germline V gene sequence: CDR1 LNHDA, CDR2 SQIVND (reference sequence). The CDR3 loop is CAGSRGLKNTEAFF. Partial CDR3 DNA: TGTGCCGGTAGTAGGGGACTGAAGAACACTGAA.

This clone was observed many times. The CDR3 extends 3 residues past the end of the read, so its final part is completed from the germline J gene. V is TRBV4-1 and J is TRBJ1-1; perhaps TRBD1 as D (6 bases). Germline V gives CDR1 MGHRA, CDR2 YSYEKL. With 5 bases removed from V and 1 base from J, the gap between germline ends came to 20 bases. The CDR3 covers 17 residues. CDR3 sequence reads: CASSAKVGGAGNTEAFF. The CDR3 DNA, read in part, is TGCGCCAGCAGCGCGAAGGTTGGGGGCGCGGGGAACACTGAA.

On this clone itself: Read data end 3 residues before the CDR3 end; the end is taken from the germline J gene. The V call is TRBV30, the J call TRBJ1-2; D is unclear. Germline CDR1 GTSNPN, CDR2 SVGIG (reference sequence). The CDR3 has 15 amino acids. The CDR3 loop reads CAWSVLDLRGYDYTF. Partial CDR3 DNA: TGTGCCTGGAGTGTACTAGATTTAAGAGGGTACGAC.

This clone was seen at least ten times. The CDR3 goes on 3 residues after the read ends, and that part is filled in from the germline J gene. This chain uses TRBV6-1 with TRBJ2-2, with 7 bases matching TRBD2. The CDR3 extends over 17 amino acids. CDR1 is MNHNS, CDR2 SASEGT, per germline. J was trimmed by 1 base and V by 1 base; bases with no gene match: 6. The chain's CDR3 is CASSEGWTRLNTGELFF. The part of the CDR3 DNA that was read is TGTGCCAGCAGTGAAGGGTGGACTAGATTGAACACCGGGGAG.

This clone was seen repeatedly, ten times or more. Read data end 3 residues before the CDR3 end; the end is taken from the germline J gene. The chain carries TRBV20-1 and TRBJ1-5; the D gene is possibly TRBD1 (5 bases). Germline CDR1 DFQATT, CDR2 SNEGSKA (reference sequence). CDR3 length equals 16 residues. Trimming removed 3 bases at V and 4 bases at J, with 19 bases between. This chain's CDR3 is CSASDSTVLPNQPQHF. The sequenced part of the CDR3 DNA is TGCAGTGCTAGTGATTCGACAGTCCTACCAAATCAGCCC.

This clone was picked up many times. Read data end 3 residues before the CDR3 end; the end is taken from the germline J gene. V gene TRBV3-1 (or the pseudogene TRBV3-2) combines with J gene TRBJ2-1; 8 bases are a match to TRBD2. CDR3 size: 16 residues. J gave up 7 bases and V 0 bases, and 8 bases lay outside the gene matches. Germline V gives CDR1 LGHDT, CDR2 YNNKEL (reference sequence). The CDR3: CASSQEFAGGRNEQFF. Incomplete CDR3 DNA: TGTGCCAGCAGCCAAGAGTTTGCGGGAGGTAGAAATGAG.

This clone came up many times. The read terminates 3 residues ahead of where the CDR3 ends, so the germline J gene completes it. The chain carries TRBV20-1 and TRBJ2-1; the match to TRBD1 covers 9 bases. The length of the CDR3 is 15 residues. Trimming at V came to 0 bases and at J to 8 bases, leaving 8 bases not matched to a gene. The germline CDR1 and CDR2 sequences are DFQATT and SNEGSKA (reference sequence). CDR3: CSARDTQGALDEQFF. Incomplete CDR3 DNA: TGCAGTGCTAGAGATACACAGGGGGCGCTTGATGAG.

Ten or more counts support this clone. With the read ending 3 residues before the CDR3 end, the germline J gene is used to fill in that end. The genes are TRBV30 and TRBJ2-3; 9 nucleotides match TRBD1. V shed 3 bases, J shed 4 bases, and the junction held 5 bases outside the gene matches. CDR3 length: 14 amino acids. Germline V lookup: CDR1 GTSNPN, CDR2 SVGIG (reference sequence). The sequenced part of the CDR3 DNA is TGTGCCTGGAGCCCAGGACAGGGGTCAGATACG. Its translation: CAWSPGQGSDT. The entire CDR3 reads CAWSPGQGSDTQYF.

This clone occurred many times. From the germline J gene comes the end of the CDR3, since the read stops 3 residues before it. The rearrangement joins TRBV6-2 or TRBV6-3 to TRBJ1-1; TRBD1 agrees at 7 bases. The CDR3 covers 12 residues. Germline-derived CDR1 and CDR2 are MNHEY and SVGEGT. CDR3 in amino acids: CASSYSDREAFF. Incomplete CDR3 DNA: TGTGCCAGCAGTTACTCGGACAGGGAA.

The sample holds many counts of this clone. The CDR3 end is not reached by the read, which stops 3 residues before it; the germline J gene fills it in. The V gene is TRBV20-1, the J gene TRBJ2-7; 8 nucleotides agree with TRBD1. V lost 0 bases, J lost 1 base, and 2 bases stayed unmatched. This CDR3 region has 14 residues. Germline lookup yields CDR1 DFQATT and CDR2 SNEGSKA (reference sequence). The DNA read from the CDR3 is TGCAGTGCTAGAGATGACAGGGGTTCCTACGAG. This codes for CSARDDRGSYE. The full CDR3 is CSARDDRGSYEQYF.

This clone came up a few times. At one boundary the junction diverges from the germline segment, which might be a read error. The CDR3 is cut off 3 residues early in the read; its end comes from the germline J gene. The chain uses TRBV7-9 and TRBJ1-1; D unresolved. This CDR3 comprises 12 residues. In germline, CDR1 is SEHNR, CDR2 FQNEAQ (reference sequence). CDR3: CSSSFSRAEAFF. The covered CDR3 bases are TGTTCCAGCAGCTTTTCGAGGGCTGAA.

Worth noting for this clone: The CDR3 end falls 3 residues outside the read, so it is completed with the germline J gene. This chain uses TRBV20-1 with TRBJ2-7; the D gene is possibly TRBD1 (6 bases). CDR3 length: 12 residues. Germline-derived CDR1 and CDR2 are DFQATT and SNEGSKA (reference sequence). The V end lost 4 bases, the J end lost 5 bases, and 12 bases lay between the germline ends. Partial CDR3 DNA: TGCAGTGCTACCCCAGGGGTCAACGAG. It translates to CSATPGVNE. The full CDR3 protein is CSATPGVNEQYF.

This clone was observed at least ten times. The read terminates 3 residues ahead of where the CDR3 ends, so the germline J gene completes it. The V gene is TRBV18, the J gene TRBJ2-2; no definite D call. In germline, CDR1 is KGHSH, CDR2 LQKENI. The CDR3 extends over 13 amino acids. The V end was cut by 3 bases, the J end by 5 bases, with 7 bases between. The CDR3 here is CASSPVRTGELFF. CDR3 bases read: TGTGCCAGCTCACCCGTCCGGACCGGGGAG.

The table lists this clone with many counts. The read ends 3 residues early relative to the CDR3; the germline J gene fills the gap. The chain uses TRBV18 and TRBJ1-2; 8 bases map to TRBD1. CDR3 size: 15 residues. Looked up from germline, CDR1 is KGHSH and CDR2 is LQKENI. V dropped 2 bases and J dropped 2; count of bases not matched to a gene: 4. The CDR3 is CASSPGQGVNYGYTF. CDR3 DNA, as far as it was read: TGTGCCAGCTCACCAGGACAGGGTGTGAACTATGGC.

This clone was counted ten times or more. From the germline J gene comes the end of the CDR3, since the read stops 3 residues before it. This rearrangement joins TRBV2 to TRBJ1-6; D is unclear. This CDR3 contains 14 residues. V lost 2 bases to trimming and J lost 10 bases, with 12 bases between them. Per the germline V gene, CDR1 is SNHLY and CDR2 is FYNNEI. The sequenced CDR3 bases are TGTGCCAGCAGTGAACGGGGTCCCTGGTCACCC. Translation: CASSERGPWSP. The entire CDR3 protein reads CASSERGPWSPLHF.

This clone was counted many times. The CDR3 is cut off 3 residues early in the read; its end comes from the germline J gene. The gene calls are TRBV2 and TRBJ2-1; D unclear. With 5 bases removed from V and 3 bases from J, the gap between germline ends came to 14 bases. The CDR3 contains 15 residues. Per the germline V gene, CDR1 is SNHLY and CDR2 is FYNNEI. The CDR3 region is CASSQQSTSYNEQFF. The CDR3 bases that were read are TGTGCCAGCAGTCAACAGTCGACAAGCTACAATGAG.

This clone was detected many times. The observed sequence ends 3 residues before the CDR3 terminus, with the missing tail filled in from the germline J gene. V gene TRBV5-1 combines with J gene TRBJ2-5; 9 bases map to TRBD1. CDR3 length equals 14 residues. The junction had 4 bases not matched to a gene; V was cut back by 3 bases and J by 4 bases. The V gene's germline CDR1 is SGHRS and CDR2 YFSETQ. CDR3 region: CASSSGQGRETQYF. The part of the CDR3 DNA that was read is TGCGCCAGCAGCTCCGGACAGGGGCGAGAGACC.

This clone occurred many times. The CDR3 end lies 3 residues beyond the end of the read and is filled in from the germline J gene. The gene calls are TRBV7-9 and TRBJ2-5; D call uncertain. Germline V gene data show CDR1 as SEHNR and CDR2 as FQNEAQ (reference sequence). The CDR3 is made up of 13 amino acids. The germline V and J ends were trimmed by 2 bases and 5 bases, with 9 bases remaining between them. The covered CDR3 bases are TGTGCCAGCAGCTTACAGATTACGGAGACC. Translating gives CASSLQITET. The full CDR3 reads CASSLQITETQYF.